This T cell receptor beta chain was sequenced for a study of T cells in Graves' hyperthyroidism and ophthalmopathy. Study results and caveats: Most clonotypes that expanded in the thyroid above 0.001 also showed up in blood. Ophthalmopathy was identified by the model a median about 6.4 months ahead of onset.

Template material for amplifying TCR beta CDR3 regions consisted of RNA transcripts. First-round RT-PCR with HTBI primers amplified the TCR CDR3 region. TCRdb re-called the multiplex PCR reads through MiXCR, storing one row per CDR3 protein. Seen here are more than 500,000 distinct CDR3 sequences, 40% to 55% observed once, and the top ten hold around 20%. Uncontrolled infection, other autoimmune disease, pregnancy or lactation led to exclusion. Notes on this clonotype: The target antigen is unknown. The junction differs from germline at one of its ends, possibly a read error.

Sequenced sample: peripheral blood or thyroid tissue (not recorded which). This clonotype was sampled from an adult woman with Graves' disease, either hyperthyroidism or ophthalmopathy (not recorded which).

The CDR3 loop reads CAISERGSDSESFF. Written as DNA, the CDR3 is TGTGCCATCAGTGAGAGGGGCTCGGACTCTGAATCTTTCTTT. V and J are TRBV10-3 and TRBJ1-1, with D possibly TRBD1 on 5 matching bases. Looked up from germline, CDR1 is ENHRY and CDR2 is SYGVKD. This CDR3 has 14 residues.